One and the same sample provided the 26 T cell receptor beta chains below, sequenced in a study of identical twins. TCRdb reprocessed the 5' RACE reads with MiXCR, giving one entry per CDR3 protein. The table has fewer than 500,000 distinct CDR3 sequences, 20% to 30% seen once; the top ten hold about 2.9%. In addition, the sample was reused for a study of T cells expressing NK-cell markers.

The sample taken for sequencing was CD4+ T cells sorted from blood. These receptors came from a young woman in good health.

Only a few counts were recorded for this clonotype. The V and J genes are TRBV11-2 and TRBJ2-3; 10 nucleotides line up with TRBD2. CDR1 is SGHAT, CDR2 FQNNGV, per germline. This CDR3 spans 18 amino acids. The V segment lost 2 bases and the J segment 1 base; nucleotides outside the gene matches: 9. The CDR3 DNA is TGTGCCAGCAGCTTAAGGGGAGCGGGAGGGGTAGGCACAGATACGCAGTATTTT. It encodes CASSLRGAGGVGTDTQYF. The full variable domain, in which reference TRBV11-2 and TRBJ2-3 provide the parts outside the CDR3, is EAGVAQSPRYKIIEKRQSVAFWCNPISGHATLYWYQQILGQGPKLLIQFQNNGVVDDSQLPKDRFSAERLKGVDSTLKIQPAKLEDSAVYLCASSLRGAGGVGTDTQYFGPGTRLTVL.

Only a few counts were recorded for this clonotype. The chain links TRBV5-1 to TRBJ2-1; 7 nucleotides align to TRBD2. The CDR3 is 16 residues long. The trim removed 4 bases at V and 9 bases at J, leaving 16 bases unmatched. Germline V gene sequence: CDR1 SGHRS, CDR2 YFSETQ. The CDR3 protein is CASSPGEVGGKGEQFF. For the CDR3, the DNA is TGCGCCAGCAGCCCCGGCGAGGTGGGGGGGAAGGGTGAGCAGTTCTTC.

This chain uses TRBV7-3 with TRBJ2-2; D gene ambiguous. The CDR3 runs to 15 residues. V was clipped by 2 bases and J by 4 bases, with 11 bases between them. Germline V CDR1 and CDR2: SGHTA, FQGTGA. For the CDR3, the DNA is TGTGCCAGCAGCTTATCTTCCGCCGGCACCGGGGAGCTGTTTTTT. Amino acids: CASSLSSAGTGELFF.

The CDR3 here is CASSFNLVAKNIQYF. CDR3 coding DNA: TGCGCCAGCAGCTTTAACTTGGTTGCCAAAAACATTCAGTACTTC. V usage is TRBV5-1 and J usage is TRBJ2-4; no clear D gene. Germline loops: CDR1 SGHRS, CDR2 YFSETQ. The CDR3 runs to 15 residues. Trimming took off 2 bases at V and 1 base at J, with 10 bases between the two ends. Looking up the rest from reference TRBV5-1 and TRBJ2-4 gives the full variable domain: KAGVTQTPRYLIKTRGQQVTLSCSPISGHRSVSWYQQTPGQGLQFLFEYFSETQRNKGNFPGRFSGRQFSNSRSEMNVSTLELGDSALYLCASSFNLVAKNIQYFGAGTRLSVL.

In this sample, this clonotype turned up a few times. The chain uses TRBV6-1 and TRBJ1-5, with D perhaps TRBD1 (6 bases). This CDR3 has 13 amino acids. The germline V gene encodes CDR1 MNHNS and CDR2 SASEGT. V was pared by 5 bases and J by 5 bases, with 10 bases between. The CDR3, as DNA: TGTGCCAGCAGTCAGGGGATCTATCAGCCCCAGCATTTT. It specifies CASSQGIYQPQHF.

There are a few counts of this clonotype. The V call is TRBV12-5, the J call TRBJ2-7, with D perhaps TRBD1 (5 bases). Trimming took off 0 bases at V and 6 bases at J, with 6 bases between the two ends. This CDR3 has 12 amino acids. CDR1 and CDR2 from the germline V gene are LGHNT and FRNRAP. CDR3 nucleotides: TGTGCTAGTGGTTTGGTACAGGCCGAGCAGTACTTC. Protein sequence: CASGLVQAEQYF.

Only a few counts were recorded for this clonotype. The V gene is TRBV25-1, the J gene TRBJ1-1, with D possibly being TRBD1 (6 bases). Deletions cut 5 bases from V and 4 bases from J, with 11 bases between. Per the germline V gene, CDR1 is MGHDK and CDR2 is SYGVNS. The CDR3 runs to 13 residues. CDR3 bases: TGTGCCAGCAGTTCTACAGGGCCCACTGAAGCTTTCTTT. Translating gives CASSSTGPTEAFF.

This clonotype was found many times. V is TRBV5-1 and J is TRBJ2-4; a weak D match, TRBD1 (6 bases). This CDR3 is built from 14 residues. V lost 2 bases and J 4 bases, leaving 10 bases between the germline ends. Germline V gene lookup returns CDR1 SGHRS and CDR2 YFSETQ. CDR3 coding DNA: TGCGCCAGCAGCTTTCCAGGGGTAAAAAACATTCAGTACTTC. Its protein product is CASSFPGVKNIQYF.

V is TRBV12-3 or TRBV12-4 and J is TRBJ2-1; 7 bases match TRBD2. The CDR3 length is 15 residues. V shed 3 bases and J 10 bases; nucleotides not matched to a gene: 12. CDR3 in DNA: TGTGCCAGCAGTTTTGGCGCTAGCGGTCTGTGGGAGCAGTTCTTC. Translating it yields CASSFGASGLWEQFF.

About this clonotype: Since the CDR3 does not end with the conserved phenylalanine or tryptophan, this likely comes from a read error. This chain uses TRBV20-1 with TRBJ2-1, with 12 bases matching TRBD2. J was trimmed by 6 bases and V by 5 bases; bases with no gene match: 5. Germline V gives CDR1 DFQATT, CDR2 SNEGSKA (reference sequence). The length of the CDR3 is 14 residues. CDR3 loop: CSARTSGIGNEQFY. The DNA for the CDR3 is TGCAGTGCTCGGACTAGCGGGATCGGCAATGAGCAGTTCTAC.

In its sample, this clonotype was seen a few times. The chain couples TRBV27 to TRBJ1-5; 9 bases are a match to TRBD1. J was trimmed by 6 bases and V by 5 bases; bases with no gene match: 5. The CDR3 is 14 residues long. CDR1 and CDR2 (germline): MNHEY, SMNVEV (reference sequence). The CDR3 region has the DNA TGTGCCAGCAGTCTACAGGGGGCGGTTCAGCCCCAGCATTTT. Translation: CASSLQGAVQPQHF.

This chain links TRBV29-1 with TRBJ2-2; TRBD2 aligns across 9 bases. The CDR3 runs 16 residues. CDR1 and CDR2 from the germline V gene are SQVTM and ANQGSEA. The V and J ends lost 4 bases and 2 bases, in that order; junction bases with no gene match: 8. CDR3 sequence: CSVGHLAGANTGELFF. As DNA, the CDR3 is TGCAGCGTTGGCCATTTAGCGGGGGCCAACACCGGGGAGCTGTTTTTT.

V and J are TRBV6-1 and TRBJ2-4; no clear D. Germline V gene lookup returns CDR1 MNHNS and CDR2 SASEGT. Trimming left V 6 bases short and J 9 bases short, with 15 bases between. CDR3 length: 13 residues. The CDR3 DNA follows: TGTGCCAGCAGGTCCGACTCTAACAGCATTCAGTACTTC. This gives the protein CASRSDSNSIQYF.

The chain carries TRBV6-5 and TRBJ1-2; D unclear. Trimming removed 4 bases from V and 6 bases from J, with 9 bases in between. This CDR3 comprises 12 residues. Per the germline V gene, CDR1 is MNHEY and CDR2 is SVGAGI. Here the CDR3 reads CASSSVRDGYTF. The CDR3 region has the DNA TGTGCCAGCAGTTCCGTGAGAGATGGCTACACCTTC.

In this sample, this clonotype turned up a few times. The V and J genes are TRBV12-3 or TRBV12-4 and TRBJ2-2; perhaps D is TRBD1 or TRBD2 (6 bases each). This CDR3 has 16 amino acids. V was trimmed by 6 bases and J by 3 bases, leaving 17 bases between them. The CDR3 DNA is TGTGCCAGCAGCTCCGGGGCGGGGACACACACCGGGGAGCTGTTTTTT. It yields the protein CASSSGAGTHTGELFF.

This clonotype was picked up many times. The rearrangement uses TRBV12-3 or TRBV12-4 and TRBJ2-3; D gene uncertain. This CDR3 is built from 14 residues. Trimming took off 3 bases at V and 0 bases at J, with 7 bases between the two ends. CDR3 in amino acids: CASSFQRSTDTQYF. CDR3 nucleotides: TGTGCCAGCAGTTTCCAGCGCAGCACAGATACGCAGTATTTT.

This chain uses TRBV7-8 with TRBJ1-4; perhaps TRBD1 as D (6 bases). V was shortened by 11 bases and J by 0 bases, with 10 bases between the two germline ends. CDR3 length: 13 residues. CDR1 is SGHVS, CDR2 FQNEAQ, per germline. CDR3 loop: CASSGATNEKLFF. The CDR3 DNA follows: TGTGCCTCCTCAGGGGCAACTAATGAAAAACTGTTTTTT. Filled out from reference TRBV7-8 and TRBJ1-4, the complete variable domain reads GAGVSQSPRYKVAKRGQDVALRCDPISGHVSLFWYQQALGQGPEFLTYFQNEAQLDKSGLPSDRFFAERPEGSVSTLKIQRTQQEDSAVYLCASSGATNEKLFFGSGTQLSVL.

This clonotype turned up a few times. The rearrangement uses TRBV3-1 and TRBJ2-3; weak D call: TRBD1 (6 bases). The germline gives CDR1 LGHDT, CDR2 YNNKEL (reference sequence). The V and J ends lost 3 bases and 6 bases respectively, with 28 bases between them. The CDR3 has 19 residues. CDR3 loop: CASSQEWTARLTASDTQYF. The CDR3 DNA is TGTGCCAGCAGCCAGGAGTGGACAGCTAGACTAACGGCATCGGATACGCAGTATTTT.

This clonotype was detected ten times or more. The chain combines TRBV5-6 with TRBJ1-1; tentatively, D is TRBD1 (6 bases). V was clipped by 3 bases and J by 3 bases, with 18 bases between them. In germline, CDR1 is SGHDT, CDR2 YYEEEE. The CDR3 is 16 residues long. CDR3 sequence (DNA): TGTGCCAGCAGCTCCCTAGGGGGAACCGGGGACACTGAAGCTTTCTTT. It yields the protein CASSSLGGTGDTEAFF.

The gene calls are TRBV7-2 and TRBJ2-3; D remains unclear. Trimming pared 4 bases from V and 6 bases from J, leaving 8 bases between. The CDR3 is made up of 12 amino acids. Germline loops: CDR1 SGHTA, CDR2 FQGNSA. CDR3 in DNA: TGTGCCAGCAGCTGGGCCGGGGATACGCAGTATTTT. It yields the protein CASSWAGDTQYF.

V gene TRBV5-5 combines with J gene TRBJ2-1; 10 positions agree with TRBD2. CDR1 SGHKS and CDR2 YYEKEE come from the germline V gene (reference sequence). CDR3 length: 15 residues. V dropped 1 base and J dropped 9; count of bases not matched to a gene: 7. The CDR3 sequence: CASSLSVAGGGEQFF. CDR3 bases: TGTGCCAGCAGCTTGAGTGTAGCGGGAGGAGGTGAGCAGTTCTTC.

There are a few counts of this clonotype. This chain's CDR3 is CASKGLAGAGELFF. In nucleotides, the CDR3 is TGTGCCAGCAAAGGACTAGCGGGAGCCGGGGAGCTGTTTTTT. V gene TRBV2 combines with J gene TRBJ2-2; TRBD2 agrees at 13 bases. CDR1 is SNHLY, CDR2 FYNNEI, per germline. Trimming cost V 7 bases and J 6 bases; bases outside gene matches: 2. CDR3 length: 14 residues.

CDR3 loop: CSASIPGLQETQYF. CDR3 DNA: TGCAGTGCTAGTATCCCGGGACTTCAAGAGACCCAGTACTTC. The V gene is TRBV20-1, the J gene TRBJ2-5, with D tentatively TRBD2 (6 bases). V was shortened by 3 bases and J by 2 bases, with 13 bases between the two germline ends. Germline CDR1 reads DFQATT; CDR2 reads SNEGSKA (reference sequence). The CDR3 is 14 residues long.

The chain carries TRBV6-8 and TRBJ2-3; no clear D. CDR3 length: 15 residues. CDR1 MNHGY and CDR2 SAAAGT come from the germline V gene. V was clipped by 2 bases and J by 2 bases, with 11 bases between them. The DNA of the CDR3 is TGTGCCAGCAGTTACCCGGACCCAATCACAGATACGCAGTATTTT. Protein sequence: CASSYPDPITDTQYF.

There are a few counts of this clonotype. The chain carries TRBV29-1 and TRBJ2-1, with 11 bases that match TRBD2. Germline CDR1 reads SQVTM; CDR2 reads ANQGSEA. The junction had 11 bases not matched to a gene; V was cut back by 6 bases and J by 4 bases. The CDR3 is 16 residues long. Written as DNA, the CDR3 is TGCAGCGTGGGGGGAGTAGCGGGAGGGTATTACAATGAGCAGTTCTTC. It specifies CSVGGVAGGYYNEQFF.

This clonotype was picked up a small number of times. The chain recombines TRBV5-1 with TRBJ1-5; 10 bases agree with TRBD1. This CDR3 is 15 amino acids long. From germline, CDR1 is SGHRS and CDR2 YFSETQ. With 4 bases clipped from V and 6 bases from J, the junction kept 7 bases outside the gene matches. CDR3 residues: CASSGGTGESQPQHF. CDR3 coding DNA: TGCGCCAGCAGCGGGGGGACAGGGGAAAGTCAGCCCCAGCATTTT. Full variable domain (rest looked up from reference TRBV5-1 and TRBJ1-5): KAGVTQTPRYLIKTRGQQVTLSCSPISGHRSVSWYQQTPGQGLQFLFEYFSETQRNKGNFPGRFSGRQFSNSRSEMNVSTLELGDSALYLCASSGGTGESQPQHFGDGTRLSIL.